This T cell receptor beta chain was identified in a study of blood T cell repertoires in COVID-19. Germline lookup yields CDR1 MNHEY and CDR2 SMNVEV (reference sequence). J was trimmed by 5 bases and V by 0 bases; bases with no gene match: 8. The CDR3 runs to 16 residues. Sequenced by immunoSEQ multiplex PCR; TCRdb stores in-frame clones only, minus some. Here the sample spans fewer than 350,000 clones, about nine tenths being singletons. Donors in Cohort 3 counted as recovered after two negative PCRs, clearance, or symptom resolution. V usage is TRBV27 and J usage is TRBJ1-2; 8 bases align to TRBD1. This receptor was identified in a man between 60 and 75 years old who had recovered from COVID-19. The sequenced material came from PBMCs or T cells enriched from blood (not recorded which). CDR3 protein: CASSLSPGGVGYGYTF. CDR3 sequence (DNA): TGTGCCAGCAGTTTATCGCCAGGGGGCGTTGGATATGGCTACACCTTC.